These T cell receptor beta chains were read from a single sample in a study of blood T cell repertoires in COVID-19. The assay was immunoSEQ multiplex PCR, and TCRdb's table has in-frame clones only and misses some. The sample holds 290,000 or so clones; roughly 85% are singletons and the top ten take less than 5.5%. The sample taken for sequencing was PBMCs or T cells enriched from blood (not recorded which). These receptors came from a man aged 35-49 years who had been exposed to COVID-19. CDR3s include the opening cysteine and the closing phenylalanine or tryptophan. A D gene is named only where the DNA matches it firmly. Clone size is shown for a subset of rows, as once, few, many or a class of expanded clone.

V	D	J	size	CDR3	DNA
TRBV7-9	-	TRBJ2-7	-	CASSLADIYEQYF	TGTGCCAGCAGCTTAGCAGACATCTACGAGCAGTACTTC
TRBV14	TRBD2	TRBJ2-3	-	CASAFSGSITDTQYF	TGTGCCAGCGCTTTTAGCGGGAGTATTACAGATACGCAGTATTTT
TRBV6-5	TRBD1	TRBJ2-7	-	CASTNPGGYEQYF	TGTGCCAGCACCAACCCAGGGGGTTACGAGCAGTACTTC
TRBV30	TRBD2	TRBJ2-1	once	CAGTSGRAGDNEQFF	TGTGCCGGAACTAGCGGGAGGGCCGGTGACAATGAGCAGTTCTTC
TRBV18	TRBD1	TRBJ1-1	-	CASSISTGDSLETFF	TGTGCCAGCTCAATCTCGACAGGGGACTCCCTTGAAACTTTCTTT
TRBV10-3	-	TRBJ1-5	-	CAISESGQGSPQHF	TGTGCCATCAGTGAGTCGGGGCAGGGATCGCCCCAGCATTTT
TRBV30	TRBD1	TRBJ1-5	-	CAWTGQGGNQPQHF	TGTGCCTGGACGGGACAGGGAGGCAATCAGCCCCAGCATTTT
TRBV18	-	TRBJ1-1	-	CASSPGPQGYYEAFF	TGTGCCAGCTCACCAGGCCCCCAGGGTTATTATGAAGCTTTCTTT
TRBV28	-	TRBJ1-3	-	CASSFQGGSGNTIYF	TGTGCCAGCAGTTTTCAAGGGGGCTCTGGAAACACCATATATTTT
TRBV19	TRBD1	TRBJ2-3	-	CASRGRDRGQDTQYF	TGTGCCAGTAGGGGCCGGGACAGGGGGCAAGATACGCAGTATTTT
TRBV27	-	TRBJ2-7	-	CATSLFGASYEQYF	TGTGCCACCAGTTTATTTGGGGCTTCCTACGAGCAGTACTTC
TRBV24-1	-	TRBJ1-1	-	CATSERGEAFF	TGTGCCACCAGTGAAAGGGGGGAAGCTTTCTTT
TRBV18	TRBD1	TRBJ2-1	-	CASSREQGDNEQFF	TGTGCCAGCTCACGCGAACAGGGGGACAATGAGCAGTTCTTC
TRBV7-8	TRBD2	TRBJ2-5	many	CASRLGLAGVETQYF	TGTGCCAGCCGATTGGGACTAGCGGGAGTAGAGACCCAGTACTTC
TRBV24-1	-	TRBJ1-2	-	CATSKSGYGYTF	TGTGCCACCAGTAAATCAGGTTATGGCTACACCTTC
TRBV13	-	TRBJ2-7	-	CASTSYRFAIYEQYF	TGTGCCAGCACCTCCTACAGGTTCGCAATTTACGAGCAGTACTTC
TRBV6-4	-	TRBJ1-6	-	CASSTGNSPLHF	TGTGCCAGCAGCACAGGGAATTCACCCCTCCACTTT
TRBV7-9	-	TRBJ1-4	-	CASSLTAATNEKLFF	TGTGCCAGCAGCTTAACAGCCGCAACTAATGAAAAACTGTTTTTT
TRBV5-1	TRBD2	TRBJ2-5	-	CASSFGGSPLQTQYF	TGCGCCAGCAGCTTTGGCGGGAGCCCGTTACAGACCCAGTACTTC
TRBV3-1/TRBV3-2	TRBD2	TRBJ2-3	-	CATSLAGGVATQYF	TGTGCCACGAGCTTAGCGGGAGGGGTCGCCACGCAGTATTTT
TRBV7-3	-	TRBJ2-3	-	CASSLHHGSDTQYF	TGTGCCAGCAGCTTACACCACGGGTCGGATACGCAGTATTTT
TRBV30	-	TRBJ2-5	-	CAWSVGQAQETQYF	TGTGCCTGGAGTGTAGGCCAGGCCCAAGAGACCCAGTACTTC
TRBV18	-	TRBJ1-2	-	CASSLLEDSDYGYTF	TGTGCCAGCTCCCTACTCGAAGACAGTGATTATGGCTACACCTTC
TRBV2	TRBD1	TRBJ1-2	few	CASSQGTGANYGYTF	TGTGCCAGCAGTCAGGGGACAGGTGCTAACTATGGCTACACCTTC
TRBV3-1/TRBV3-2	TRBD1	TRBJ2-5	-	CASSQRDREETQYF	TGTGCCAGCAGCCAACGGGACAGGGAAGAGACCCAGTACTTC
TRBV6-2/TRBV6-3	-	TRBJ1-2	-	CASSTDYGYTF	TGTGCCAGCAGTACAGACTATGGCTACACCTTC
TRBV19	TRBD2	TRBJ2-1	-	CASSLAGGPYNEQFF	TGTGCCAGTAGTTTAGCGGGAGGGCCCTACAATGAGCAGTTCTTC
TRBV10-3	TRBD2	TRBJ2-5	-	CAVSGSEVETQYF	TGTGCCGTTAGCGGGAGTGAGGTAGAGACCCAGTACTTC
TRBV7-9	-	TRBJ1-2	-	CASSTHDGTNGGYTF	TGTGCCAGCAGCACGCATGACGGAACTAATGGAGGCTACACCTTC
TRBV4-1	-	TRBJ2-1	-	CASSQRDLGFSYNEQFF	TGCGCCAGCAGCCAGCGGGACCTCGGATTCTCCTACAATGAGCAGTTCTTC
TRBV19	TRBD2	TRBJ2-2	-	CASSYRLAGVTGELFF	TGTGCCAGTAGTTATCGACTAGCGGGTGTAACCGGGGAGCTGTTTTTT
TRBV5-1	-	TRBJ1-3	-	CASSWDSGRGNTIYF	TGCGCCAGCAGCTGGGATTCGGGGAGAGGAAACACCATATATTTT
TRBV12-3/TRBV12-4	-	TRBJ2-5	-	CASSLRETQYF	TGTGCCAGCAGTTTACGGGAGACCCAGTACTTC
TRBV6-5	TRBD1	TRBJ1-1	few	CASRNDRARSEAFF	TGTGCCAGCAGGAATGACAGGGCTCGATCTGAAGCTTTCTTT
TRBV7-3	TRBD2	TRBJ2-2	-	CASSRGGTGELFF	TGTGCCAGCAGCCGGGGGGGCACCGGGGAGCTGTTTTTT
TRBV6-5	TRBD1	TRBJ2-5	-	CASRAQGVGETQYF	TGTGCCAGCAGAGCACAGGGGGTAGGAGAGACCCAGTACTTC
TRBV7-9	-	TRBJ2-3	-	CASSLGGTSTDTQYF	TGTGCCAGCAGCTTGGGTGGGACTAGCACAGATACGCAGTATTTT
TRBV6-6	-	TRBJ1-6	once	CASSLMENSPLHF	TGTGCCAGCAGTCTCATGGAGAACTCACCCCTCCACTTT
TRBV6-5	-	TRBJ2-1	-	CASSLQTRYNEQFF	TGTGCCAGCAGTCTCCAGACTAGGTACAATGAGCAGTTCTTC
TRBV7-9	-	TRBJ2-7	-	CASSPQQDEQYF	TGTGCCAGCAGCCCCCAACAGGACGAGCAGTACTTC
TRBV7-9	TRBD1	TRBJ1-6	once	CASALQGANSPLHF	TGTGCCAGCGCGTTACAGGGGGCTAATTCACCCCTCCACTTT
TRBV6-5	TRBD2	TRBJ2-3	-	CASRSAGGPAVTQYF	TGTGCCAGCAGGTCAGCGGGAGGCCCCGCAGTTACGCAGTATTTT
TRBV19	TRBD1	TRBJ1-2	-	CASIDPGGTGGYTF	TGTGCCAGTATCGACCCAGGGGGGACCGGCGGCTACACCTTC
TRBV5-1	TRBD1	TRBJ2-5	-	CASSLTLGQGVGSGETQYF	TGCGCCAGCAGCTTGACCCTGGGACAGGGTGTGGGTTCCGGAGAGACCCAGTACTTC
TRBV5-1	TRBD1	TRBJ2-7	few	CASSWGTGSGYEQYF	TGCGCCAGCAGCTGGGGGACAGGTTCCGGCTACGAGCAGTACTTC
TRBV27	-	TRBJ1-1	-	CASSHRVGTEAFF	TGTGCCAGCAGTCACAGGGTGGGTACTGAAGCTTTCTTT
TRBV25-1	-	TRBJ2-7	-	CASSATVSYEQYF	TGTGCCAGCAGTGCGACAGTTTCCTACGAGCAGTACTTC
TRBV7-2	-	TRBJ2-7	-	CASSLGRGQEQYF	TGTGCCAGCAGCTTAGGCAGGGGTCAAGAGCAGTACTTC
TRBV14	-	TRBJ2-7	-	CASSRGQGRATPYF	TGTGCCAGCAGCCGGGGGCAGGGTAGGGCAACGCCGTACTTC
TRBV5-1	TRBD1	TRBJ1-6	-	CASSLGTGGSPLHF	TGCGCCAGCAGCTTGGGGACAGGGGGCTCACCCCTCCACTTT
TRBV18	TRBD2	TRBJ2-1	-	CASSPPNLAGTSYNEQFF	TGTGCCAGCTCACCACCGAACCTAGCGGGCACCTCCTACAATGAGCAGTTCTTC
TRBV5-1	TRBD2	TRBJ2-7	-	CASSLGTSVFYEQYF	TGCGCCAGCAGCTTGGGGACTAGCGTTTTCTACGAGCAGTACTTC